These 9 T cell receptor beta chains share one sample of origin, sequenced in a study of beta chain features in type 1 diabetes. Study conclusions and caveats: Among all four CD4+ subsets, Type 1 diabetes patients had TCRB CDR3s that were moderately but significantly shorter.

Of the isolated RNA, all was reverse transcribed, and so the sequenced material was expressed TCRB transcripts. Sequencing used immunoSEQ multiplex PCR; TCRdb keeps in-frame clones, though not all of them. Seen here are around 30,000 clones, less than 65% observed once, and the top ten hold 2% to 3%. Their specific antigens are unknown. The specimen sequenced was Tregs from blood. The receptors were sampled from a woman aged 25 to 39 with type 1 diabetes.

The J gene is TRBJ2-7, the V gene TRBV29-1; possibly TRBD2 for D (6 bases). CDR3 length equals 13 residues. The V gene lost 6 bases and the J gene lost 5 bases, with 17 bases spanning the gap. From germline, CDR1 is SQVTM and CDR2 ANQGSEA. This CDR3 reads CSVGGRSLNEQYF. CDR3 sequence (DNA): TGCAGCGTGGGGGGACGGAGCCTGAACGAGCAGTACTTC.

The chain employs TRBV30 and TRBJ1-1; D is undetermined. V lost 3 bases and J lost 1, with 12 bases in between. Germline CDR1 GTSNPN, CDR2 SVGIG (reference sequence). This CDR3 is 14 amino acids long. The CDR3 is CAWSIRAGNTEAFF. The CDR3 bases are TGTGCCTGGAGCATCCGGGCGGGGAACACTGAAGCTTTCTTT.

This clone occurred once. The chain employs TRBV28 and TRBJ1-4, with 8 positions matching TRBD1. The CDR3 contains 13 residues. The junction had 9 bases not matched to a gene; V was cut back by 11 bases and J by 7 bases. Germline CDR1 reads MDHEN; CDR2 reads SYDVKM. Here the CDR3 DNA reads TGTGCCTGCCACGGGACAGGAATTGAAAAACTGTTTTTT. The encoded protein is CACHGTGIEKLFF.

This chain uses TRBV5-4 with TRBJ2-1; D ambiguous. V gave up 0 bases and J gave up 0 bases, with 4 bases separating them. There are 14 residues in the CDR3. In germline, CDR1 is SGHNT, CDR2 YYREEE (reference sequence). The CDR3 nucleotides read TGTGCCAGCAGCTTGGGCGTCTCCTACAATGAGCAGTTCTTC. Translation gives CASSLGVSYNEQFF.

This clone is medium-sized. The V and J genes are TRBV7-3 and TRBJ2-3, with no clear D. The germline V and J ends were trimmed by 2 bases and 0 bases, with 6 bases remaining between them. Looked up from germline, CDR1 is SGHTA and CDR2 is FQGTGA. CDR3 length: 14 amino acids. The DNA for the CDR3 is TGTGCCAGCAGCTTACGAGCTAGCACAGATACGCAGTATTTT. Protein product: CASSLRASTDTQYF.

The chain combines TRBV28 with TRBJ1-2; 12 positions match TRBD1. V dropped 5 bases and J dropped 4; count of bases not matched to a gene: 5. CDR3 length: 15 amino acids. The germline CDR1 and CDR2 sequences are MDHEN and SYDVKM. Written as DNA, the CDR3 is TGTGCCAGCAGTCAAGGGACAGGGGGCTCCTATGGCTACACCTTC. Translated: CASSQGTGGSYGYTF.

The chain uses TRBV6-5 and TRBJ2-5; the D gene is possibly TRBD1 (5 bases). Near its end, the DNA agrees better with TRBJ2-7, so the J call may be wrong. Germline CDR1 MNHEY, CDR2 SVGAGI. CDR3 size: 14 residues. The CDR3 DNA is TGTGCCAGCAGTTACTCGTGGGGCCACTACGAGCAGTACTTC. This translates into CASSYSWGHYEQYF.

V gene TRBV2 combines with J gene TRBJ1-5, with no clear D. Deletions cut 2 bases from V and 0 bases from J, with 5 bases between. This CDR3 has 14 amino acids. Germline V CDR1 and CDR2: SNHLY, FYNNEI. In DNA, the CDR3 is TGTGCCAGCAGTGAACAGAATAGCAATCAGCCCCAGCATTTT. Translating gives CASSEQNSNQPQHF.

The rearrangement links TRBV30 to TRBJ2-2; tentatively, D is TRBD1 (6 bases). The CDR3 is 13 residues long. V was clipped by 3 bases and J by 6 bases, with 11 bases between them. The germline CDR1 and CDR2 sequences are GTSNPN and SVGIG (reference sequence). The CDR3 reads CAWRRGSAGELFF. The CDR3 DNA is TGTGCCTGGAGGAGGGGGTCTGCCGGGGAGCTGTTTTTT.